What follows is one TCR beta chain and its context. Germline CDR1 reads MNHNS; CDR2 reads SASEGT. The CDR3 is made up of 16 amino acids. V lost 4 bases and J 0 bases, leaving 12 bases between the germline ends. These data come from a study of T cells in Graves' hyperthyroidism and ophthalmopathy. As for the study in general: Staff took peripheral blood when the initial diagnosis was made, before any treatment began.

The source material, RNA transcripts, was used to amplify TCR beta CDR3 regions. First-round RT-PCR targeting the TCR CDR3 was performed with the HTBI primer set. MiXCR, run by TCRdb on the multiplex PCR reads, gives a single entry per CDR3 protein. The data show 690,000 or so distinct CDR3 sequences, roughly a sixth seen once. This receptor was obtained from a woman aged 45-59 years with Graves' hyperthyroidism that later progressed to Graves' ophthalmopathy. The V and J genes are TRBV6-1 and TRBJ2-2; perhaps TRBD2 as D (6 bases). Sequencing used blood. CDR3 nucleotides: TGTGCCAGCAGTGCCGCGGGGCAATCGAACACCGGGGAGCTGTTTTTT. Translating it yields CASSAAGQSNTGELFF.